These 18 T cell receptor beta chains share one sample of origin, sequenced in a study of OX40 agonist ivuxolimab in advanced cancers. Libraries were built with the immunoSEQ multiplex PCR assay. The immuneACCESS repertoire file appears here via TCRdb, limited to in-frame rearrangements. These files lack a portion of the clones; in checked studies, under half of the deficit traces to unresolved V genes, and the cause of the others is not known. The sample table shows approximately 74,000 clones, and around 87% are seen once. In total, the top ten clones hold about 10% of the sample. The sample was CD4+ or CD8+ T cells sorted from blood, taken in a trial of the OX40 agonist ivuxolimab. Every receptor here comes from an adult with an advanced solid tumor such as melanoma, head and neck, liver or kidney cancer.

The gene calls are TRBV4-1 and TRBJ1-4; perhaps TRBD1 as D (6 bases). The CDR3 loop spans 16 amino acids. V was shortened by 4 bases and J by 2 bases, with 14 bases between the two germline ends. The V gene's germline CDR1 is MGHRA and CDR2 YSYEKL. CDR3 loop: CASSRAGQTTNEKLFF. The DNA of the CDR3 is TGCGCCAGCAGCCGGGCCGGACAGACCACTAATGAAAAACTGTTTTTT.

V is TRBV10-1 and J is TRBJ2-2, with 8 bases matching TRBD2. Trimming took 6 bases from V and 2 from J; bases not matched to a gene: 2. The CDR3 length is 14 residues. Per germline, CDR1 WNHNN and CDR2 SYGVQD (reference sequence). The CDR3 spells CASSGLANTGELFF. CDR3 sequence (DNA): TGCGCCAGCAGCGGACTAGCCAACACCGGGGAGCTGTTTTTT.

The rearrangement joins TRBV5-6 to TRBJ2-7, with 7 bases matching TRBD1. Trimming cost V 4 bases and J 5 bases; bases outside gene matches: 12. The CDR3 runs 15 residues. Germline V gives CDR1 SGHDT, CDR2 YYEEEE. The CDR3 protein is CASSPEITGADEQYF. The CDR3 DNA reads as TGTGCCAGCAGCCCCGAGATAACAGGGGCTGACGAGCAGTACTTC.

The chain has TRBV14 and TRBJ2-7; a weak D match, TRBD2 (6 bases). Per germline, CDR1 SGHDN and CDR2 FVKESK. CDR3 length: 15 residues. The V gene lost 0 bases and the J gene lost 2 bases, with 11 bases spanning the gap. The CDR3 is CASSQDLAAAYEQYF. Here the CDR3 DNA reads TGTGCCAGCAGCCAAGATTTAGCGGCAGCCTACGAGCAGTACTTC.

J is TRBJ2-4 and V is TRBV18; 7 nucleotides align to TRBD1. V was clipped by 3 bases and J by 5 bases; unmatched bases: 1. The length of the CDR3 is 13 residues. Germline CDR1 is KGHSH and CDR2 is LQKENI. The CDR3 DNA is TGTGCCAGCTCACCCACAGGGGAAAACATTCAGTACTTC. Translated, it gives CASSPTGENIQYF.

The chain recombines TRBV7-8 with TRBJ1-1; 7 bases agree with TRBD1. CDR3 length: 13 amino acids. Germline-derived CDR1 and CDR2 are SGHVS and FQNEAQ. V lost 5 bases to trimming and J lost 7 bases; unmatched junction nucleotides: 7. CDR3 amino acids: CASSPRDRDEAFF. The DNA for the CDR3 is TGTGCCAGCAGCCCGAGGGACAGAGATGAAGCTTTCTTT.

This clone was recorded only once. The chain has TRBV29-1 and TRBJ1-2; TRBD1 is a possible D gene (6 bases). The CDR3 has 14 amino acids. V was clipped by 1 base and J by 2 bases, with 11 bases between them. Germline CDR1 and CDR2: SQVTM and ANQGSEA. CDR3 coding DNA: TGCAGCGTTGAAGGGAGGGGGGTAAACTATGGCTACACCTTC. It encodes CSVEGRGVNYGYTF.

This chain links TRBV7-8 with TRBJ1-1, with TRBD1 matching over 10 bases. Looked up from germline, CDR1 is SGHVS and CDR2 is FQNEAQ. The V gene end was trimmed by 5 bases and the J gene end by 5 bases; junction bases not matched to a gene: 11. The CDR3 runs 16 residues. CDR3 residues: CASSRPGGQGQTEAFF. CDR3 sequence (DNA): TGTGCCAGCAGCCGACCCGGGGGACAGGGGCAAACTGAAGCTTTCTTT.

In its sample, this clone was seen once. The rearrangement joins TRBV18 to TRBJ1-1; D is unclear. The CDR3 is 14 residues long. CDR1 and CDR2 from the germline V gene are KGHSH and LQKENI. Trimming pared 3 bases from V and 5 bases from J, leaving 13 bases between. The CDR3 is CASSPFSSDTEAFF. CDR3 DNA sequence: TGTGCCAGCTCACCCTTCAGTTCGGATACTGAAGCTTTCTTT.

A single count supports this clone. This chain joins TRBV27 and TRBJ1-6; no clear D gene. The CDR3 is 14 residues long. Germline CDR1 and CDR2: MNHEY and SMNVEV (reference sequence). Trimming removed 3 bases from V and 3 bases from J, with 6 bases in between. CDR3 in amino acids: CASSFRSYNSPLHF. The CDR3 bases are TGTGCCAGCAGTTTTCGGAGCTATAATTCACCCCTCCACTTT.

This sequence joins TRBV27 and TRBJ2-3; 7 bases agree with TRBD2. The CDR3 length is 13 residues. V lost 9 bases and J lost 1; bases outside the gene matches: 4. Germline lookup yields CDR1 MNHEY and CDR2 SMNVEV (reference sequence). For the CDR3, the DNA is TGTGCCAGTAAGCGGGACCGCACAGATACGCAGTATTTT. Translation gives CASKRDRTDTQYF.

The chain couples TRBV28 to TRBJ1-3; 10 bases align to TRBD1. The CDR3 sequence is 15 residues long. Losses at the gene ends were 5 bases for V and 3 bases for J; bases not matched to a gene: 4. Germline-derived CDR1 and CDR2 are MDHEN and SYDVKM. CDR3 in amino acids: CASSRQGARGNTIYF. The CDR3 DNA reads TGTGCCAGCAGTCGACAGGGGGCGCGTGGAAACACCATATATTTT.

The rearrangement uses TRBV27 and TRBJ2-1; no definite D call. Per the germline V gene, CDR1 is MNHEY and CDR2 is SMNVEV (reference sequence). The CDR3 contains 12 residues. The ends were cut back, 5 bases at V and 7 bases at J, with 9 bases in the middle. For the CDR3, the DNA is TGTGCCAGCAGTACGACCAGGAATGAGCAGTTCTTC. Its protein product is CASSTTRNEQFF.

In DNA, the CDR3 is TGTGCCAGCAGTCGGGAGACTGCCGGGGAGCTGTTTTTT. It encodes CASSRETAGELFF. This chain links TRBV2 with TRBJ2-2, with D possibly matching TRBD2 (6 bases). Trimming removed 5 bases at V and 6 bases at J, with 10 bases between. This CDR3 spans 13 amino acids. Germline V gene lookup returns CDR1 SNHLY and CDR2 FYNNEI. Looking up the rest from reference TRBV2 and TRBJ2-2 gives the full variable domain: EPEVTQTPSHQVTQMGQEVILRCVPISNHLYFYWYRQILGQKVEFLVSFYNNEISEKSEIFDDQFSVERPDGSNFTLKIRSTKLEDSAMYFCASSRETAGELFFGEGSRLTVL.

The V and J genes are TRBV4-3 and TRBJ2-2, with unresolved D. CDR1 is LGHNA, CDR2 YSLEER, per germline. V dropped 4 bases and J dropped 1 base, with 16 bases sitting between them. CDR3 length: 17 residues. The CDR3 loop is CASSLSPPRQNTGELFF. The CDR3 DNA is TGCGCCAGCAGCCTCTCTCCTCCCAGGCAGAACACCGGGGAGCTGTTTTTT.

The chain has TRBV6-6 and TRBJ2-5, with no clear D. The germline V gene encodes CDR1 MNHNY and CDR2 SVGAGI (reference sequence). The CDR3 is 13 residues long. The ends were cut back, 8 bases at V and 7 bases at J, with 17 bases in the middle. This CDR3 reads CASQERHPGTQYF. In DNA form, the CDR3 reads TGTGCCAGCCAGGAGAGGCACCCAGGGACCCAGTACTTC.

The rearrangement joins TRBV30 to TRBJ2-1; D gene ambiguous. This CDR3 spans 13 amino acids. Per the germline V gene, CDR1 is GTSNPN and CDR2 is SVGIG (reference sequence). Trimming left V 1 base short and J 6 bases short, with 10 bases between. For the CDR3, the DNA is TGTGCCTGGAGTGAACTACTGGGCAATGAGCAGTTCTTC. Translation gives CAWSELLGNEQFF.

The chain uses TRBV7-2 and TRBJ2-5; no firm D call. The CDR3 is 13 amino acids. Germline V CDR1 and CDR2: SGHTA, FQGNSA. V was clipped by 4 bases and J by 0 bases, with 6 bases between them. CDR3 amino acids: CASSYPNQETQYF. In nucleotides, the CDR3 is TGTGCCAGCAGCTACCCCAACCAAGAGACCCAGTACTTC.